The subject of this entry is one T cell receptor (beta chain). Its cognate antigen is unknown. A read error may produce the germline difference seen at one junction end. The data originate from a study of T cells in Graves' hyperthyroidism and ophthalmopathy. Study results and caveats: Appearing also in blood were most of the thyroid clonotypes expanded above 0.001.

TCR beta CDR3 sequences were amplified from RNA transcripts. An initial round of RT-PCR targeting the TCR CDR3 relied on the HTBI primer set. MiXCR, run by TCRdb on the multiplex PCR reads, gives a single entry per CDR3 protein. The table shows some 490,000 distinct CDR3 sequences, with 16% occurring only once. This CDR3 is 17 amino acids long. Disease lasting under 3 months, a NOSPECS grade of at least 4, and a Clinical Activity Score of at least 3 were features of the ophthalmopathy patients. Exclusions: uncontrolled infection, other autoimmune disease, pregnancy, lactation. On the basis of clinical symptoms, serum thyroxine and TRAb, thyroid ultrasound and orbital computed tomography, diagnoses were made.

The receptor's source is a woman aged 30 to 39 with Graves' ophthalmopathy. The chain carries TRBV12-3 or TRBV12-4 and TRBJ2-3, with 7 bases fitting TRBD2. Material: blood. CDR3 sequence (DNA): TGTGCTAGCACTATGGCGGGAGAGGGGTTAATGAGTGATACGCAGTATTTT. It yields the protein CASTMAGEGLMSDTQYF.